This TCR beta chain was found in a study of blood T cell repertoires in COVID-19 (dated by TCRdb to about 2020). Background for the entire study: Samples from collaborators originated in the United States, Italy and Spain and spanned both the acute and convalescent phases of COVID-19. The material from the prospective study consisted of cDNA or gDNA derived from T cells, B-cell-depleted T cells, or PBMCs. Subjects who had been exposed to COVID-19, were actively infected with it, or had recovered from it provided the deeply sampled blood TCRbeta repertoires that made up the dataset. The repertoires were made available in a free public database intended to serve as a resource for research on the immune response to SARS-CoV-2. Samples came from the ongoing ImmuneRACE study (first 160 participants) plus 1,254 subjects from 6 global collaborators. The sample metadata nearly always contained a de-identified subject ID, COVID-19 status, age in years and sex. HLA class I and class II types, where available, came from metadata supplied by the sample provider rather than from assay-based typing.

In Seattle, one collaborating source enrolled patients while the infection was active and tracked those patients longitudinally over the course of disease. Collaborating institutions collected whole blood in K2EDTA tubes following their own protocols. For TCRbeta analysis, collaborators shipped samples in one of three forms: frozen whole blood, isolated PBMCs, or DNA extracted from either of those sample types. TCRbeta CDR3 regions were amplified from genomic DNA using the immunoSEQ Assay, a bias-controlled multiplex PCR. Per the source publication's procedure: The number of nucleated cells in each sample was estimated by amplification of reference gene primers within the assay. To quantify the absolute abundance of each unique TCRbeta CDR3 rearrangement, sequence reads were collapsed and filtered. Productive Simpson clonality was computed per sample as the square root of Simpson's diversity index over productive rearrangements. Not all clones reach the TCRdb copy of this immuneACCESS table, which keeps in-frame sequences only. Checked studies attribute under half of the gap to unresolved V genes and leave the rest unexplained. V and J calls and clone size are given by that table; D and trimming were obtained from the DNA. The sample includes approximately 500,000 clones, with approximately 88% observed a single time. Of the sample, around 8% falls within the top ten clones.

The CDR3 starts with the cysteine, ends with the phenylalanine, and has 13 residues. The only DNA kept is the CDR3, 39 bases in frame from the first base. Cut back by 3 bases and 7 bases, the V and J ends lie 12 bases apart. Reading the germline V gene (reference sequence) gives CDR1 LGHDT and CDR2 YNNKEL. This clone was observed a single time. Its recognized antigen is unknown. Within one base of it there is no much larger clone, and no base qualities were kept. General study outcomes and caveats: Clinical and demographic metadata were provided uncurated, with the amount varying by source and participant.

The chain uses TRBV3-1 (or the pseudogene TRBV3-2) and TRBJ1-2, with no confident D gene call. The clonotype was recovered from a woman in her forties or fifties with COVID-19, enrolled during active disease. The specimen was peripheral blood. CDR3 loop: CASSQERAGGYTF. The bases are TGTGCCAGCAGCCAGGAGAGGGCTGGTGGCTACACCTTC.